These 11 T cell receptor beta chains came from one sample sequenced in a study of cytomegalovirus exposure and HLA in healthy donors. PCR primers comprised 60 Vbeta and 13 Jbeta primers. This table comes from immunoSEQ multiplex PCR, and its TCRdb copy is limited to in-frame clones, with some not included. The table lists some 140,000 clones. Sample: PBMCs. These TCRs come from a woman in her forties in good health and CMV-seronegative.

This chain joins TRBV6-5 and TRBJ1-1, with a tentative D call TRBD1 (6 bases). V dropped 7 bases and J dropped 3 bases, with 15 bases sitting between them. This CDR3 is 14 amino acids long. Germline V gene sequence: CDR1 MNHEY, CDR2 SVGAGI. CDR3 nucleotides: TGTGCCAGCAACGCGGAACAGGGCTACACTGAAGCTTTCTTT. Translation: CASNAEQGYTEAFF.

The chain uses TRBV9 and TRBJ2-2; D remains ambiguous. V lost 2 bases and J lost 6, with 5 bases in between. The CDR3 is 12 amino acids. CDR1 is SGDLS, CDR2 YYNGEE, per germline. The DNA of the CDR3 is TGTGCCAGCAGCGTTATCTCCGGGGAGCTGTTTTTT. Translated, it gives CASSVISGELFF.

The rearrangement uses TRBV29-1 and TRBJ2-3, with 10 positions matching TRBD1. V was clipped by 8 bases and J by 3 bases; unmatched bases: 8. The CDR3 totals 14 residues. Germline CDR1 and CDR2: SQVTM and ANQGSEA. The CDR3 reads CSSTGGAGTDTQYF. The CDR3 DNA reads as TGCAGCTCGACAGGGGGCGCGGGAACAGATACGCAGTATTTT.

The genes are TRBV7-9 and TRBJ1-1, with 10 bases identical to TRBD1. This CDR3 is 14 amino acids long. Germline V gene data show CDR1 as SEHNR and CDR2 as FQNEAQ (reference sequence). Losses at the gene ends were 5 bases for V and 5 bases for J; bases not matched to a gene: 5. The chain's CDR3 is CASSRGTGETEAFF. The DNA of the CDR3 is TGTGCCAGCAGCCGTGGGACAGGGGAAACTGAAGCTTTCTTT.

The chain uses TRBV4-2 and TRBJ2-3; 12 bases fit TRBD2. The CDR3 covers 19 residues. Germline CDR1 is LGHNA and CDR2 is YNFKEQ. J was trimmed by 1 base and V by 0 bases; bases with no gene match: 8. Written as DNA, the CDR3 is TGTGCCAGCAGCCAAGATGCTCAGACTAGCGGGGGTCGCACAGATACGCAGTATTTT. It yields the protein CASSQDAQTSGGRTDTQYF.

Written as DNA, the CDR3 is TGTGCCAGCAGTGCCAACCCGTGGGGGGGTCCCAATGGCTACACCTTC. This codes for CASSANPWGGPNGYTF. The gene calls are TRBV6-1 and TRBJ1-2; possible D gene TRBD1, 5 bases. CDR3 length equals 16 residues. V was trimmed by 4 bases and J by 6 bases, leaving 21 bases between them. Germline V gene lookup returns CDR1 MNHNS and CDR2 SASEGT.

This sequence joins TRBV5-1 and TRBJ1-6; D might be TRBD1 (6 bases). The CDR3 runs to 19 residues. Between the trimmed V and J ends, which lost 4 bases and 2 bases, there was a span of 22 bases. CDR1 is SGHRS and CDR2 is YFSETQ in the germline V gene. CDR3 nucleotides: TGCGCCAGCAGCCCTATCGGGGGGGGCGGATCCGCCTATAATTCACCCCTCCACTTT. It codes for CASSPIGGGGSAYNSPLHF.

The DNA for the CDR3 is TGTGCCAGCAGCTTAGGCCGAGGTAGCACAGATACGCAGTATTTT. This sequence encodes CASSLGRGSTDTQYF. V usage is TRBV13 and J usage is TRBJ2-3; D is unresolved. Per the germline V gene, CDR1 is PRHDT and CDR2 is FYEKMQ (reference sequence). Trimming took off 0 bases at V and 0 bases at J, with 7 bases between the two ends. The length of the CDR3 is 15 residues.

The J gene is TRBJ1-1, the V gene TRBV11-2, with 7 positions matching TRBD1. CDR1 is SGHAT and CDR2 is FQNNGV in the germline V gene. The V gene end was trimmed by 2 bases and the J gene end by 4 bases; junction bases not matched to a gene: 1. The CDR3 is 13 residues long. DNA of the CDR3: TGTGCCAGCAGCTTACAGGGGGGCACTGAAGCTTTCTTT. It translates to CASSLQGGTEAFF.

The chain employs TRBV19 and TRBJ2-7, with TRBD1 as a possible D gene (5 bases). The ends were cut back, 3 bases at V and 4 bases at J, with 10 bases in the middle. The CDR3 is 13 amino acids. Germline V CDR1 and CDR2: LNHDA, SQIVND (reference sequence). The CDR3 sequence is CASSMGRAYEQYV. CDR3 DNA: TGTGCCAGTAGTATGGGCAGGGCTTACGAGCAGTACGTC.

V usage is TRBV6-1 and J usage is TRBJ1-2; 10 bases map to TRBD1. The junction had 4 bases not matched to a gene; V was cut back by 5 bases and J by 4 bases. This CDR3 is 14 amino acids long. From germline, CDR1 is MNHNS and CDR2 SASEGT. The CDR3 sequence is CASSLGQGTYGYTF. The DNA for the CDR3 is TGTGCCAGCAGTCTGGGACAGGGGACCTATGGCTACACCTTC.